These 19 T cell receptor beta chains came from one sample sequenced in a study of blood T cell repertoires in COVID-19. Some clones are missing from TCRdb's copy, which holds only in-frame ones; the method was immunoSEQ multiplex PCR. The repertoire holds about 160,000 clones, approximately 82% seen once, with 3.6% in the top ten. Sequencing used PBMCs or T cells enriched from blood (not recorded which). Receptor source: a woman between 50 and 59 years old in a cohort exposed to, infected with or recovered from COVID-19 (not recorded which).

Points on this clone: The same CDR3 is also encoded by other DNA sequences in this sample. This chain links TRBV4-3 with TRBJ2-3; no firm D call. CDR3 size: 16 residues. V lost 0 bases and J 0 bases, leaving 10 bases between the germline ends. Germline loops: CDR1 LGHNA, CDR2 YSLEER. CDR3 amino acids: CASSQDLGGSTDTQYF. In DNA form, the CDR3 reads TGCGCCAGCAGCCAAGATCTCGGCGGTAGCACAGATACGCAGTATTTT.

The V gene is TRBV6-1, the J gene TRBJ1-6; D unclear. CDR1 MNHNS and CDR2 SASEGT come from the germline V gene. The CDR3 contains 14 residues. Trimming took 3 bases from V and 1 from J, leaving 4 bases between them. The CDR3 bases are TGTGCCAGCAGTGACACTTCCTATAATTCACCCCTCCACTTT. Protein product: CASSDTSYNSPLHF.

The chain employs TRBV4-1 and TRBJ1-5; possibly TRBD1 for D (6 bases). Trimming left V 0 bases short and J 2 bases short, with 11 bases between. The CDR3 runs 16 residues. Germline V gene lookup returns CDR1 MGHRA and CDR2 YSYEKL. CDR3 sequence reads: CASSQEGRGGNQPQHF. CDR3 coding DNA: TGCGCCAGCAGCCAAGAGGGCAGGGGAGGCAATCAGCCCCAGCATTTT.

The chain joins TRBV24-1 to TRBJ1-5, with D possibly being TRBD1 (5 bases). Germline V gene data show CDR1 as KGHDR and CDR2 as SFDVKD. This CDR3 is built from 14 residues. Trimming took 4 bases from V and 3 from J, leaving 9 bases between them. The CDR3 DNA reads as TGTGCCACCAGTGAGGGGCGGGACAATCAGCCCCAGCATTTT. Protein sequence: CATSEGRDNQPQHF.

This clone was observed a handful of times. The chain combines TRBV5-1 with TRBJ2-2; 14 bases fit TRBD2. This CDR3 contains 16 residues. V shed 3 bases, J shed 6 bases, and the junction held 4 bases outside the gene matches. Germline values: CDR1 SGHRS, CDR2 YFSETQ. CDR3 sequence reads: CASSYRTSGRSGELFF. CDR3 bases: TGCGCCAGCAGCTATCGGACTAGCGGGAGGTCCGGGGAGCTGTTTTTT.

The rearrangement joins TRBV28 to TRBJ1-4; the match to TRBD1 covers 7 bases. Germline CDR1 MDHEN, CDR2 SYDVKM. Trimming removed 7 bases from V and 0 bases from J; junction bases left unmatched: 5. The CDR3 is made up of 15 amino acids. The CDR3 spells CASKGQKATNEKLFF. The CDR3 DNA reads as TGTGCCAGCAAGGGACAGAAAGCAACTAATGAAAAACTGTTTTTT.

The CDR3: CASSLVGQDYGYTF. CDR3 coding DNA: TGTGCCAGCAGCTTGGTGGGACAGGATTATGGCTACACCTTC. The chain joins TRBV5-4 to TRBJ1-2, with 8 nucleotides matching TRBD1. Germline V lookup: CDR1 SGHNT, CDR2 YYREEE (reference sequence). The CDR3 loop spans 14 amino acids. Losses at the gene ends were 0 bases for V and 5 bases for J; bases not matched to a gene: 3.

The chain recombines TRBV27 with TRBJ1-6; no clear D. The CDR3 is made up of 13 amino acids. The V and J ends lost 6 bases and 1 base respectively, with 4 bases between them. Germline V CDR1 and CDR2: MNHEY, SMNVEV (reference sequence). As DNA, the CDR3 is TGTGCCAGCAGCTTGTCCTATAATTCACCCCTCCACTTT. It encodes CASSLSYNSPLHF.

The chain employs TRBV3-1 (or the pseudogene TRBV3-2) and TRBJ1-1; 7 nucleotides align to TRBD1. The V and J ends lost 0 bases and 4 bases, in that order; junction bases with no gene match: 8. This CDR3 has 16 amino acids. Germline V gives CDR1 LGHDT, CDR2 YNNKEL (reference sequence). CDR3 amino acids: CASSQDPGQGGTEAFF. As DNA, the CDR3 is TGTGCCAGCAGCCAAGATCCCGGCCAGGGGGGCACTGAAGCTTTCTTT.

The rearrangement joins TRBV7-2 to TRBJ2-7, with 7 bases fitting TRBD2. Trimming at V came to 3 bases and at J to 1 base, leaving 3 bases not matched to a gene. Germline assignment: CDR1 SGHTA and CDR2 FQGNSA. The length of the CDR3 is 14 residues. The CDR3 loop is CASSFSGGSYEQYF. The DNA for the CDR3 is TGTGCCAGCAGCTTTTCGGGGGGTTCCTACGAGCAGTACTTC.

The V gene is TRBV12-3 or TRBV12-4, the J gene TRBJ2-1; TRBD2 matches at 8 bases. The CDR3 totals 12 residues. Germline trimming cut 6 bases from V and 9 bases from J; bases unmatched to any gene: 4. The CDR3 reads CASRISGGEQFF. CDR3 coding DNA: TGTGCCAGCAGAATCAGCGGGGGTGAGCAGTTCTTC.

The rearrangement joins TRBV5-1 to TRBJ2-3; 8 nucleotides match TRBD2. Germline V gives CDR1 SGHRS, CDR2 YFSETQ. The CDR3 contains 16 residues. The junction had 5 bases not matched to a gene; V was cut back by 0 bases and J by 2 bases. CDR3 coding DNA: TGCGCCAGCAGCTTGGGCCGCGGGGGGCCCACAGATACGCAGTATTTT. Protein product: CASSLGRGGPTDTQYF.

The rearrangement uses TRBV14 and TRBJ1-2, with TRBD1 identical over 7 bases. The length of the CDR3 is 15 residues. CDR1 is SGHDN, CDR2 FVKESK, per germline. Unmatched junction bases numbered 14, after V lost 5 bases and J lost 8 bases. DNA of the CDR3: TGTGCCAGCAGCTCCGGGACAGCTGGTCCATTAGGCTACACCTTC. Translating it yields CASSSGTAGPLGYTF.

The chain combines TRBV7-9 with TRBJ2-1, with 7 bases identical to TRBD2. V lost 5 bases to trimming and J lost 9 bases; unmatched junction nucleotides: 13. The CDR3 is 15 residues long. Germline V gene data show CDR1 as SEHNR and CDR2 as FQNEAQ (reference sequence). This chain's CDR3 is CASSPRKSGIFEQFF. The CDR3 region has the DNA TGTGCCAGCAGCCCTCGAAAGAGCGGGATCTTTGAGCAGTTCTTC.

This clone is a singleton in its sample. The chain has TRBV7-8 and TRBJ1-5; D gene unclear. V lost 2 bases to trimming and J lost 2 bases, with 10 bases between them. Germline loops: CDR1 SGHVS, CDR2 FQNEAQ. The CDR3 sequence is 15 residues long. CDR3 protein: CASSLRTGGNQPQHF. The CDR3 DNA follows: TGTGCCAGCAGCTTAAGGACTGGGGGCAATCAGCCCCAGCATTTT.

This chain joins TRBV5-5 and TRBJ2-3; weak D call: TRBD2 (5 bases). Germline V gene sequence: CDR1 SGHKS, CDR2 YYEKEE (reference sequence). V shed 9 bases and J shed 0 bases, with 11 bases lying between them. This CDR3 contains 13 residues. CDR3 bases: TGTGCCACCGCGAGGGATAGCACAGATACGCAGTATTTT. Its translation is CATARDSTDTQYF.

V usage is TRBV11-3 and J usage is TRBJ2-2; 8 nucleotides line up with TRBD2. The germline V gene encodes CDR1 SGHNT and CDR2 YENEEA. V lost 5 bases, J lost 7 bases, and 21 bases stayed unmatched. The length of the CDR3 is 19 residues. The CDR3 region has the DNA TGTGCCAGCAGCCACAATACCGCGTCTAGCGGGTTTTATGGCGGGGAGCTGTTTTTT. This sequence encodes CASSHNTASSGFYGGELFF.

The chain links TRBV10-3 to TRBJ2-7; 12 bases line up with TRBD1. This CDR3 is 14 amino acids long. Germline V gene data show CDR1 as ENHRY and CDR2 as SYGVKD. V shed 5 bases, J shed 7 bases, and the junction held 6 bases outside the gene matches. The CDR3 DNA sequence: TGTGCCATCAGTACCGGGACAGGGGGCTTTGAGCAGTACTTC. Protein: CAISTGTGGFEQYF.

The CDR3 protein is CSASPQRGFTEAFF. In DNA, the CDR3 is TGCAGTGCTAGTCCCCAACGGGGTTTCACTGAAGCTTTCTTT. The chain recombines TRBV20-1 with TRBJ1-1; D ambiguous. This CDR3 has 14 residues. V lost 3 bases, J lost 4 bases, and 15 bases lay in between. Germline V gene data show CDR1 as DFQATT and CDR2 as SNEGSKA (reference sequence).